The present T cell receptor (beta chain) was sequenced within a study of T cell repertoires in urothelial bladder cancer. This clone showed up just a few times. V lost 4 bases and J 7 bases, leaving 11 bases between the germline ends. Germline values: CDR1 SGHNT, CDR2 YYREEE (reference sequence). The CDR3 is made up of 12 amino acids. Assay: immunoSEQ multiplex PCR; the TCRdb copy retains only in-frame clones and omits some. Seen here are fewer than 15,000 clones, roughly two thirds observed once, and the top ten hold approximately 9%. The TCR was taken from a human donor with urothelial carcinoma. The chain links TRBV5-4 to TRBJ1-2; D remains unclear. Sample: tumor-infiltrating cells from bladder cancer. The CDR3: CASSLYSAGYTF. For the CDR3, the DNA is TGTGCCAGCAGCCTCTATTCCGCTGGCTACACCTTC.